Below, 26 T cell receptor beta chains from the same sample are listed, as sequenced in a study of T cell responses to AZD1222 COVID-19 vaccine. Measured with immunoSEQ multiplex PCR; TCRdb has only the in-frame clones, and not every one. The sample lists about 150,000 clones; 90% were seen once. This sample comprised peripheral blood, obtained 28 days after the second AZD1222 dose. The receptors here all came from an adult who received the AZD1222 COVID-19 vaccine.

The V and J genes are TRBV5-1 and TRBJ2-7; 12 nucleotides agree with TRBD2. The CDR3 has 15 amino acids. CDR1 is SGHRS, CDR2 YFSETQ, per germline. The V and J ends lost 4 bases and 3 bases, in that order; junction bases with no gene match: 5. The CDR3 loop reads CASSPSSGRVYEQYF. The CDR3 DNA sequence: TGCGCCAGCAGCCCATCTAGCGGGAGGGTCTACGAGCAGTACTTC.

J is TRBJ2-1 and V is TRBV5-6; TRBD1 aligns across 9 bases. The V segment lost 1 base and the J segment 9 bases; nucleotides outside the gene matches: 8. There are 15 residues in the CDR3. The germline V gene has CDR1 SGHDT and CDR2 YYEEEE. The CDR3 here is CASSLSGQGSREQFF. The CDR3 DNA reads as TGTGCCAGCAGCTTGTCAGGACAGGGGTCTCGTGAGCAGTTCTTC. Variable domain in full (rest from reference TRBV5-6 and TRBJ2-1): DAGVTQSPTHLIKTRGQQVTLRCSPKSGHDTVSWYQQALGQGPQFIFQYYEEEERQRGNFPDRFSGHQFPNYSSELNVNALLLGDSALYLCASSLSGQGSREQFFGPGTRLTVL.

The CDR3 sequence is CASSRGPGYTF. CDR3 DNA: TGTGCCAGTAGTCGGGGACCGGGCTACACCTTC. The chain combines TRBV19 with TRBJ1-2; D may be TRBD1 (5 bases). Trimming pared 5 bases from V and 8 bases from J, leaving 9 bases between. The germline CDR1 and CDR2 sequences are LNHDA and SQIVND (reference sequence). The CDR3 covers 11 residues.

The rearrangement joins TRBV11-2 to TRBJ2-5; perhaps D is TRBD1 or TRBD2 (6 bases each). The CDR3 has 18 amino acids. V lost 0 bases and J 5 bases, leaving 22 bases between the germline ends. Germline CDR1 is SGHAT and CDR2 is FQNNGV. This chain's CDR3 is CASSLDSRSAGTWETQYF. CDR3 nucleotides: TGTGCCAGCAGCTTAGACTCGCGTTCCGCGGGGACATGGGAGACCCAGTACTTC.

This chain uses TRBV28 with TRBJ2-1; D is possibly TRBD1 (7 bases). Trimming pared 7 bases from V and 8 bases from J, leaving 24 bases between. This CDR3 contains 16 residues. Germline V gives CDR1 MDHEN, CDR2 SYDVKM. The CDR3 spells CASIKWRDSQKDEQFF. CDR3 DNA sequence: TGTGCCAGCATAAAATGGCGGGACAGCCAAAAGGATGAGCAGTTCTTC.

The chain combines TRBV7-9 with TRBJ2-5, with D possibly being TRBD1 (5 bases). The V end lost 5 bases, the J end lost 1 base, and 8 bases lay between the germline ends. The CDR3 loop spans 13 amino acids. The germline gives CDR1 SEHNR, CDR2 FQNEAQ (reference sequence). CDR3 residues: CASSLQVQETQYF. CDR3 bases: TGTGCCAGCAGCCTACAGGTCCAAGAGACCCAGTACTTC.

The rearrangement uses TRBV14 and TRBJ2-2; D is unclear. Trimming took 0 bases from V and 6 from J, leaving 17 bases between them. The CDR3 spans 17 residues. Germline V lookup: CDR1 SGHDN, CDR2 FVKESK. The CDR3 spells CASSQDTGTSASGELFF. In DNA form, the CDR3 reads TGTGCCAGCAGCCAAGACACCGGAACCAGCGCATCCGGGGAGCTGTTTTTT.

The V and J genes are TRBV30 and TRBJ2-7; TRBD1 matches at 7 bases. CDR3 size: 11 residues. Germline CDR1 and CDR2: GTSNPN and SVGIG (reference sequence). The CDR3: CQGEKGYEQYF. The DNA for the CDR3 is TGTCAGGGGGAAAAGGGCTACGAGCAGTACTTC.

This rearrangement joins TRBV10-2 to TRBJ1-5; the D is unclear. The CDR3 contains 14 residues. Germline CDR1 reads WSHSY; CDR2 reads SAAADI. The ends were cut back, 0 bases at V and 6 bases at J, with 9 bases in the middle. CDR3 sequence (DNA): TGCGCCAGCAGTGAGTCGCGGGTAAGTCAGCCCCAGCATTTT. Its translation: CASSESRVSQPQHF.

The chain combines TRBV27 with TRBJ1-5; D ambiguous. CDR1 MNHEY and CDR2 SMNVEV come from the germline V gene (reference sequence). The CDR3 is made up of 14 amino acids. V lost 1 base and J 1 base, leaving 5 bases between the germline ends. The CDR3 bases are TGTGCCAGCAGTTTATATGGCAGCAATCAGCCCCAGCATTTT. This gives the protein CASSLYGSNQPQHF.

CDR3 sequence (DNA): TGTGCTAGTGGTCCCGGACTAGCGGGAGGAGAGACCCAGTACTTC. It codes for CASGPGLAGGETQYF. The chain carries TRBV12-5 and TRBJ2-5; 14 bases align to TRBD2. The CDR3 runs 15 residues. Germline assignment: CDR1 LGHNT and CDR2 FRNRAP. V lost 5 bases to trimming and J lost 4 bases; unmatched junction nucleotides: 3.

The sample holds one count of this clone. The chain links TRBV19 to TRBJ1-5, with 10 bases fitting TRBD1. Losses at the gene ends were 7 bases for V and 7 bases for J; bases not matched to a gene: 7. The CDR3 runs 14 residues. Germline-derived CDR1 and CDR2 are LNHDA and SQIVND (reference sequence). The CDR3 loop reads CASNDRGLGQPQHF. CDR3 DNA sequence: TGTGCCAGTAATGACAGGGGGCTGGGGCAGCCCCAGCATTTT.

The chain links TRBV28 to TRBJ1-1; perhaps TRBD1 as D (5 bases). Deletions cut 6 bases from V and 4 bases from J, with 21 bases between. Germline V gene sequence: CDR1 MDHEN, CDR2 SYDVKM. The length of the CDR3 is 16 residues. CDR3 sequence reads: CASSILVGAGGTEAFF. The CDR3 coding sequence is TGTGCCAGCAGCATCCTGGTAGGGGCCGGAGGCACTGAAGCTTTCTTT.

The chain combines TRBV5-5 with TRBJ2-7; perhaps TRBD1 as D (6 bases). This CDR3 has 15 residues. Trimming removed 2 bases at V and 0 bases at J, with 12 bases between. The V gene's germline CDR1 is SGHKS and CDR2 YYEKEE (reference sequence). CDR3 nucleotide sequence: TGTGCCAGCAGCTTAGGACAGTCGAGCTCCTACGAGCAGTACTTC. Amino acid sequence: CASSLGQSSSYEQYF.

This clone was observed once. The chain couples TRBV19 to TRBJ2-2; 7 bases line up with TRBD1. The germline V gene has CDR1 LNHDA and CDR2 SQIVND (reference sequence). There are 15 residues in the CDR3. V was pared by 5 bases and J by 4 bases, with 7 bases of the junction left unmatched. Here the CDR3 DNA reads TGTGCCAGTAGTGACTCCGGGACAGCCACCGGGGAGCTGTTTTTT. Its translation: CASSDSGTATGELFF.

The rearrangement joins TRBV10-2 to TRBJ2-2, with 9 bases matching TRBD2. This CDR3 spans 15 amino acids. J gave up 3 bases and V 4 bases, and 3 bases lay outside the gene matches. Germline V gene sequence: CDR1 WSHSY, CDR2 SAAADI. The CDR3 coding sequence is TGCGCCAGCAGTGGAAGCGGGGGGTACACCGGGGAGCTGTTTTTT. It is translated as CASSGSGGYTGELFF.

This clone was observed a few times. V and J are TRBV6-5 and TRBJ1-4; 9 nucleotides line up with TRBD1. Trimming removed 5 bases from V and 7 bases from J; junction bases left unmatched: 8. The CDR3 consists of 15 residues. Looked up from germline, CDR1 is MNHEY and CDR2 is SVGAGI. CDR3 bases: TGTGCCAGCAGTATACAGGGGGCGGTAGGTGAAAAACTGTTTTTT. This encodes CASSIQGAVGEKLFF.

V and J are TRBV13 and TRBJ1-3; 7 bases are shared with TRBD1. CDR1 is PRHDT and CDR2 is FYEKMQ in the germline V gene (reference sequence). There are 14 residues in the CDR3. V shed 5 bases and J 7 bases; nucleotides not matched to a gene: 8. The CDR3 here is CASSAGGVRNTIYF. CDR3 coding DNA: TGTGCCAGCAGCGCAGGGGGAGTTAGGAACACCATATATTTT.

The rearrangement uses TRBV6-1 and TRBJ2-7, with D perhaps TRBD1 (5 bases). Germline CDR1 and CDR2: MNHNS and SASEGT. The CDR3 length is 16 residues. V was clipped by 0 bases and J by 3 bases, with 15 bases between them. The CDR3 reads CASSEAHRSSVYEQYF. The CDR3 coding sequence is TGTGCCAGCAGTGAAGCCCACAGGAGCTCAGTCTACGAGCAGTACTTC.

This clone came up once. The V gene is TRBV28, the J gene TRBJ2-3, with 7 positions matching TRBD2. CDR3 length: 16 amino acids. Looked up from germline, CDR1 is MDHEN and CDR2 is SYDVKM. V shed 7 bases, J shed 2 bases, and the junction held 12 bases outside the gene matches. This chain's CDR3 is CASTSRREGITDTQYF. The CDR3 DNA sequence: TGTGCCAGCACTTCCCGAAGGGAGGGGATCACAGATACGCAGTATTTT.

V is TRBV7-2 and J is TRBJ2-7; 8 nucleotides match TRBD1. J gave up 5 bases and V 1 base, and 4 bases lay outside the gene matches. From germline, CDR1 is SGHTA and CDR2 FQGNSA. The CDR3 totals 14 residues. This chain's CDR3 is CASSLVGQGHEQYF. The CDR3 DNA follows: TGTGCCAGCAGCTTAGTCGGACAGGGACACGAGCAGTACTTC.

The chain couples TRBV4-3 to TRBJ2-7, with TRBD2 identical over 7 bases. There are 15 residues in the CDR3. Per the germline V gene, CDR1 is LGHNA and CDR2 is YSLEER. V gave up 2 bases and J gave up 1 base; unmatched junction bases: 5. In DNA, the CDR3 is TGCGCCAGCAGCCAACGTATAGCGGGTTCCTACGAGCAGTACTTC. The encoded protein is CASSQRIAGSYEQYF.

This chain connects TRBV10-2 to TRBJ1-5; 11 bases line up with TRBD1. Germline V gene sequence: CDR1 WSHSY, CDR2 SAAADI. Losses at the gene ends were 6 bases for V and 3 bases for J; bases not matched to a gene: 7. CDR3 length: 16 amino acids. CDR3 amino acids: CASSRTGGYDNQPQHF. As DNA, the CDR3 is TGCGCCAGCAGCCGGACAGGGGGCTATGACAATCAGCCCCAGCATTTT.

The genes are TRBV25-1 and TRBJ1-4; D is possibly TRBD1 (5 bases). This CDR3 comprises 13 residues. The ends were cut back, 2 bases at V and 8 bases at J, with 9 bases in the middle. The germline gives CDR1 MGHDK, CDR2 SYGVNS. CDR3 nucleotide sequence: TGTGCCAGCAGTGAACAGGGCTTCGAAAAACTGTTTTTT. Translating gives CASSEQGFEKLFF.

This sequence joins TRBV4-2 and TRBJ2-1; D might be TRBD2 (5 bases). The CDR3 has 19 residues. The germline CDR1 and CDR2 sequences are LGHNA and YNFKEQ. The V and J ends lost 5 bases and 1 base respectively, with 24 bases between them. The CDR3 coding sequence is TGTGCCAGCAGCTCAGGTAGAGCGGAGCGGCCCCAATCCTACAATGAGCAGTTCTTC. Translated, it gives CASSSGRAERPQSYNEQFF.

The chain combines TRBV3-1 (or the pseudogene TRBV3-2) with TRBJ2-7; D gene ambiguous. CDR1 LGHDT and CDR2 YNNKEL come from the germline V gene (reference sequence). The CDR3 spans 16 residues. V lost 1 base to trimming and J lost 2 bases, with 15 bases between them. CDR3 sequence (DNA): TGTGCCAGCAGCCAAGGAGGAAGACCTGAAGCCTACGAGCAGTACTTC. Translating gives CASSQGGRPEAYEQYF.